Listed below are T cell receptor beta chains from one sample, sequenced in a study of cytomegalovirus exposure and HLA in healthy donors. Sequenced by immunoSEQ multiplex PCR; TCRdb stores in-frame clones only, minus some. The data contain roughly 120,000 clones, around 67% of them seen just once; the ten biggest clones take up about 4.9%. Material for sequencing was PBMCs. The receptor set was obtained from a man in his fifties or sixties in good health and CMV-seropositive. Both conserved end residues are part of each CDR3. A D gene is named only where the DNA matches it firmly. A clone size is listed for some rows: how often the clone was seen (once, few, many), or a class if it is expanded.

length	D	V	J	size	CDR3	DNA
14	.	TRBV27	TRBJ1-4	.	CASSSAEAEEKLFF	TGTGCCAGCAGTTCGGCGGAGGCAGAGGAAAAACTGTTTTTT
15	TRBD1	TRBV7-3	TRBJ2-7	.	CASSKLRGRWVEQYF	TGTGCCAGCAGCAAACTAAGGGGGCGCTGGGTCGAGCAGTACTTC
14	TRBD1	TRBV28	TRBJ1-2	.	CASSPRGAHYGYTF	TGTGCCAGCAGTCCCAGGGGGGCGCACTATGGCTACACCTTC
16	TRBD2	TRBV4-2	TRBJ2-1	.	CASSRAGGNSYNEQFF	TGTGCCAGCAGCAGGGCGGGGGGTAACTCCTACAATGAGCAGTTCTTC
13	TRBD1	TRBV6-6	TRBJ1-1	few	CASTRNRDSEAFF	TGTGCCAGCACTAGAAACCGGGACAGTGAAGCTTTCTTT
16	TRBD1	TRBV10-2	TRBJ2-7	.	CASRAFGTGQPGEQYF	TGCGCCAGCAGAGCCTTCGGGACAGGGCAGCCTGGCGAGCAGTACTTC
14	.	TRBV5-1	TRBJ1-4	.	CASSLVAGNEKLFF	TGCGCCAGCAGCTTAGTTGCAGGCAATGAAAAACTGTTTTTT
14	.	TRBV30	TRBJ2-5	.	CAWRAGGQQETQYF	TGTGCCTGGAGAGCTGGCGGACAGCAAGAGACCCAGTACTTC
14	.	TRBV18	TRBJ1-5	.	CASSPVHSNQPQHF	TGTGCCAGCTCACCTGTCCATAGCAATCAGCCCCAGCATTTT
14	.	TRBV7-3	TRBJ2-3	.	CASSLATRADTQYF	TGTGCCAGCAGCCTCGCCACTAGAGCAGATACGCAGTATTTT
13	TRBD1	TRBV6-1	TRBJ2-3	.	CASSVNRGETQYF	TGTGCCAGCAGCGTAAACAGGGGCGAAACGCAGTATTTT
16	TRBD1	TRBV19	TRBJ1-2	.	CASSSRQGSYNYGYTF	TGTGCCAGTAGTAGTCGACAGGGAAGTTACAACTATGGCTACACCTTC
12	.	TRBV10-2	TRBJ1-4	.	CASTDHRIKLFF	TGCGCCAGCACAGACCACAGGATAAAACTGTTTTTT
15	.	TRBV6-6	TRBJ1-5	.	CASRRIELNHQPQHF	TGTGCCAGCAGGCGGATAGAACTGAATCATCAGCCCCAGCATTTT
13	TRBD1	TRBV6-1	TRBJ2-1	.	CASRGTGEDEQFF	TGTGCCAGCAGGGGGACAGGGGAGGACGAGCAGTTCTTC
12	.	TRBV5-6	TRBJ1-2	few	CASSLRDYGYTF	TGTGCCAGCAGCTTGCGGGACTATGGCTACACCTTC
14	TRBD1	TRBV6-5	TRBJ2-5	.	CASSFAGGRGTQYF	TGTGCCAGCAGTTTCGCAGGGGGCCGGGGGACCCAGTACTTC
15	.	TRBV7-2	TRBJ2-2	.	CASSLDRRNTGELFF	TGTGCCAGCAGCTTAGACAGGAGGAACACCGGGGAGCTGTTTTTT
13	TRBD1	TRBV10-3	TRBJ2-7	.	CATRQGLAYEQYF	TGTGCCACCCGACAGGGGCTCGCCTACGAGCAGTACTTC
16	.	TRBV9	TRBJ2-5	.	CASSPDVGGQGETQYF	TGTGCCAGCAGCCCAGACGTGGGGGGGCAGGGGGAGACCCAGTACTTC
14	TRBD1	TRBV6-5	TRBJ2-7	.	CASTRDRASYEQYF	TGTGCCAGCACCAGGGACAGGGCGTCCTACGAGCAGTACTTC